One sample yielded the 20 T cell receptor beta chains listed below, sequenced in a study of CD8 T cells in ankylosing spondylitis. TCRdb ran MiXCR on the 5' RACE reads and lists one entry per CDR3 protein. The sample gives 250,000 to 300,000 distinct CDR3 sequences, 15% to 25% of which show up once; roughly 7.3% is in the top ten. Sequencing was carried out using blood, either unsorted or a sorted T cell fraction (not recorded which). These receptors all come from a male donor with ankylosing spondylitis or in good health (not recorded which).

The chain couples TRBV18 to TRBJ2-2, with TRBD1 matching over 8 bases. After removal of 5 bases from V and 4 bases from J, the junction contained 9 bases not matched to a gene. CDR3 length equals 16 residues. Germline CDR1 is KGHSH and CDR2 is LQKENI. This CDR3 is CASSAGTGGGTGELFF. CDR3 DNA: TGTGCCAGCTCAGCCGGGACAGGCGGAGGCACCGGGGAGCTGTTTTTT.

Points on this clonotype: A junction end diverges from the germline sequence, so it may reflect a read error. The chain has TRBV3-1 and TRBJ2-1; D not certain. This CDR3 has 12 amino acids. CDR1 and CDR2 (germline): LGHDT, YNNKEL (reference sequence). The CDR3 nucleotides are TGTGCCAGCAGCCAAGAGGCAAAAGCCGCGGCCTTC. It is translated as CASSQEAKAAAF.

As DNA, the CDR3 is TGTGCCAGCTCACCACGGGGAAGGTCCTATAATTCACCCCTCCACTTT. Its translation is CASSPRGRSYNSPLHF. The chain carries TRBV18 and TRBJ1-6, with D unresolved. V was pared by 1 base and J by 1 base, with 8 bases between. From germline, CDR1 is KGHSH and CDR2 LQKENI. CDR3 length: 16 residues.

This clonotype was observed a few times. This chain joins TRBV11-1 and TRBJ1-2; unclear D gene. Trimming stripped 5 bases from V and 3 bases from J, with 10 bases between. The CDR3 is 13 amino acids. CDR1 and CDR2 (germline): SGHAT, FQDESV (reference sequence). In DNA, the CDR3 is TGTGCCAGCAGCGAGGCAGAAGACTATGGCTACACCTTC. Translated, it gives CASSEAEDYGYTF.

The chain carries TRBV20-1 and TRBJ2-5; D is possibly TRBD1 or TRBD2 (5 bases each). The CDR3 is made up of 15 amino acids. The V end was cut by 1 base, the J end by 3 bases, with 15 bases between. Germline V gene data show CDR1 as DFQATT and CDR2 as SNEGSKA (reference sequence). In DNA, the CDR3 is TGCAGTGCTAGAGCAGGGTTTGGGGGAAAAGAGACCCAGTACTTC. Amino acids: CSARAGFGGKETQYF.

This clonotype was detected a few times. The rearrangement joins TRBV5-1 to TRBJ1-6; no clear D gene. Trimming pared 3 bases from V and 7 bases from J, leaving 11 bases between. This CDR3 comprises 14 residues. Germline V gene lookup returns CDR1 SGHRS and CDR2 YFSETQ. The CDR3 region has the DNA TGCGCCAGCAGCTCGGACGGACCCAATTCACCCCTCCACTTT. Translation: CASSSDGPNSPLHF.

J is TRBJ2-4 and V is TRBV7-3, with D possibly matching TRBD1 (6 bases). Germline CDR1 SGHTA, CDR2 FQGTGA. This CDR3 comprises 17 residues. Trimming removed 7 bases at V and 3 bases at J, with 22 bases between. CDR3 region: CASNWGQGFLNKNIQYF. DNA of the CDR3: TGTGCCAGCAACTGGGGGCAGGGTTTCCTAAACAAAAACATTCAGTACTTC.

The chain links TRBV28 to TRBJ1-2; the match to TRBD1 covers 8 bases. Per germline, CDR1 MDHEN and CDR2 SYDVKM. This CDR3 contains 15 residues. V lost 2 bases and J lost 6; bases outside the gene matches: 8. The chain's CDR3 is CASSLRRTGIDGYTF. CDR3 nucleotides: TGTGCCAGCAGTTTACGAAGGACAGGGATTGATGGCTACACCTTC.

The gene calls are TRBV6-1 and TRBJ2-2, with 9 bases fitting TRBD1. Per germline, CDR1 MNHNS and CDR2 SASEGT. V gave up 6 bases and J gave up 5 bases; unmatched junction bases: 7. This CDR3 has 15 amino acids. The CDR3 is CASRPGTGRTGELFF. CDR3 coding DNA: TGTGCCAGCAGACCCGGGACAGGGCGGACCGGGGAGCTGTTTTTT.

This clonotype was picked up many times. The chain uses TRBV5-1 and TRBJ2-5; no clear D. V was pared by 0 bases and J by 3 bases, with 12 bases between. The CDR3 is made up of 15 amino acids. The germline gives CDR1 SGHRS, CDR2 YFSETQ. The CDR3 coding sequence is TGCGCCAGCAGCTTGGCAAGTAAAAGCGAAGAGACCCAGTACTTC. It is translated as CASSLASKSEETQYF.

This clonotype has just a few counts. The rearrangement uses TRBV7-3 and TRBJ1-1; D possibly corresponds to TRBD1 (5 bases). Germline CDR1 reads SGHTA; CDR2 reads FQGTGA. With 3 bases removed from V and 0 bases from J, the gap between germline ends came to 11 bases. The CDR3 loop spans 15 amino acids. The CDR3 protein is CASSFFGGVNTEAFF. In nucleotides, the CDR3 is TGTGCCAGCAGCTTTTTCGGGGGGGTGAACACTGAAGCTTTCTTT.

The chain recombines TRBV6-1 with TRBJ1-1; D uncertain. Trimming removed 2 bases at V and 6 bases at J, with 10 bases between. Per the germline V gene, CDR1 is MNHNS and CDR2 is SASEGT. This CDR3 contains 13 residues. The CDR3 sequence: CASSELGGAEAFF. For the CDR3, the DNA is TGTGCCAGCAGTGAACTAGGTGGGGCTGAAGCTTTCTTT.

This clonotype was picked up a small number of times. The J gene is TRBJ2-1, the V gene TRBV29-1; 8 bases map to TRBD2. Germline lookup yields CDR1 SQVTM and CDR2 ANQGSEA. Trimming cost V 2 bases and J 3 bases; bases outside gene matches: 6. This CDR3 spans 15 amino acids. The CDR3 region has the DNA TGCAGCGTTGAATCCAGCGGGAGCTTCTACAATGAGCAGTTCTTC. Protein: CSVESSGSFYNEQFF.

The sample holds many counts of this clonotype. For the CDR3, the DNA is TGTGCCAGCAGGTACGACAGGGGAAGCACTGAAGCTTTCTTT. Protein product: CASRYDRGSTEAFF. This chain connects TRBV12-3 or TRBV12-4 to TRBJ1-1; 8 nucleotides line up with TRBD1. Germline trimming cut 6 bases from V and 4 bases from J; bases unmatched to any gene: 7. CDR3 length equals 14 residues.

There are many counts of this clonotype. V and J are TRBV5-6 and TRBJ2-2; 9 bases fit TRBD1. V shed 4 bases and J 4 bases; nucleotides not matched to a gene: 2. Germline V lookup: CDR1 SGHDT, CDR2 YYEEEE. CDR3 length equals 14 residues. CDR3 in amino acids: CASSGQGITGELFF. In DNA form, the CDR3 reads TGTGCCAGCAGCGGACAGGGGATCACCGGGGAGCTGTTTTTT.

This clonotype has ten or more counts. The chain uses TRBV29-1 and TRBJ2-3; 11 bases line up with TRBD2. The V gene end was trimmed by 6 bases and the J gene end by 8 bases; junction bases not matched to a gene: 13. The CDR3 runs 15 residues. Germline loops: CDR1 SQVTM, CDR2 ANQGSEA. CDR3 sequence (DNA): TGCAGCGTCGTACTAGCGGGAGAGCCGGAGAGTACGCAGTATTTT. Protein product: CSVVLAGEPESTQYF.

The chain links TRBV10-3 to TRBJ1-1; TRBD1 might be the D (6 bases). The CDR3 sequence is 13 residues long. The V gene's germline CDR1 is ENHRY and CDR2 SYGVKD. V lost 6 bases and J 0 bases, leaving 8 bases between the germline ends. CDR3 protein: CAIRGQLNTEAFF. The CDR3 nucleotides are TGTGCCATCAGAGGACAGTTGAACACTGAAGCTTTCTTT.

In this sample, this clonotype turned up a few times. This chain uses TRBV14 with TRBJ1-4; D ambiguous. Trimming took off 0 bases at V and 7 bases at J, with 15 bases between the two ends. The length of the CDR3 is 16 residues. CDR1 and CDR2 (germline): SGHDN, FVKESK. The CDR3 loop is CASSQDVYGFREKLFF. The CDR3 DNA sequence: TGTGCCAGCAGCCAAGACGTTTACGGGTTTCGTGAAAAACTGTTTTTT.

The gene calls are TRBV15 and TRBJ1-5; 7 bases align to TRBD1. Germline V CDR1 and CDR2: LNHNV, YYDKDF (reference sequence). Trimming took 4 bases from V and 5 from J; bases not matched to a gene: 5. The CDR3 totals 14 residues. This chain's CDR3 is CATSIGQAYQPQHF. The CDR3 DNA reads TGTGCCACCAGCATTGGACAGGCTTATCAGCCCCAGCATTTT.

The V and J genes are TRBV5-1 and TRBJ2-7; 8 bases are shared with TRBD2. The germline gives CDR1 SGHRS, CDR2 YFSETQ. J lost 7 bases, V lost 3 bases, and 12 bases had no gene match. The CDR3 loop spans 15 amino acids. This CDR3 reads CASSWSGGEPSEQYV. The CDR3 region has the DNA TGCGCCAGCAGCTGGAGCGGGGGTGAACCTAGTGAGCAGTACGTC.